This is a list of T cell receptor beta chains from one sample in a study of tumor-infiltrating lymphocytes in primary liver carcinoma. TCRdb reprocessed the multiplex PCR reads via MiXCR and lists one record per CDR3 protein. The table records fewer than 350,000 distinct CDR3 sequences, roughly 61% of them present only once. Sequencing used peripheral blood. The receptors originated from a man aged 40-50 years with primary liver carcinoma and hepatitis B virus infection. CDR3s include the opening cysteine and the closing phenylalanine or tryptophan. Fields, in order: D gene, V gene, J gene, clone size, CDR3 length, CDR3 protein, CDR3 DNA. A D gene is named only where the DNA matches it firmly. Clone size is stated in some rows and not others, as once, few, many or a class when expanded.

TRBD2	TRBV11-2	TRBJ2-1	.	16	CASSFKAGGSYNGQFF	TGTGCCAGCAGCTTTAAAGCGGGAGGGTCATACAATGGGCAGTTCTTC
.	TRBV7-8	TRBJ2-5	.	16	CASSAQTAGVGETQYF	TGTGCCAGCAGCGCCCAGACGGCAGGGGTTGGGGAGACCCAGTACTTC
.	TRBV28	TRBJ2-1	few	11	CASPPRDEQFF	TGTGCCAGTCCTCCCCGGGATGAGCAGTTCTTC
.	TRBV10-3	TRBJ2-7	many	14	CAISPGGGTYEQYF	TGTGCCATCAGCCCTGGTGGAGGGACCTACGAGCAGTACTTC
TRBD1	TRBV5-5	TRBJ1-2	many	14	CASSLEAGGFGYTF	TGTGCCAGCAGCTTGGAGGCAGGGGGCTTTGGCTACACCTTC
TRBD2	TRBV20-1	TRBJ2-7	.	14	CSARGTSGTYEQYF	TGCAGTGCTAGAGGGACTAGTGGTACCTACGAGCAGTACTTC
.	TRBV6-6	TRBJ2-7	many	15	CASSYVGQSSYEQYF	TGTGCCAGCAGTTATGTAGGACAGTCTTCCTACGAGCAGTACTTC
.	TRBV28	TRBJ1-1	few	19	CASSRKFGVGAGKNTEAFF	TGTGCCAGCAGTAGAAAATTTGGGGTTGGGGCAGGGAAAAACACTGAAGCTTTCTTT
TRBD2	TRBV28	TRBJ2-5	.	16	CVSSQVLAGDGETQYF	TGTGTCAGCAGTCAGGTGCTAGCGGGAGATGGGGAGACCCAGTACTTC
.	TRBV29-1	TRBJ2-2	many	14	CSAQEGHGTGELFF	TGCAGCGCCCAAGAAGGACATGGCACCGGGGAGCTGTTTTTT
.	TRBV14	TRBJ2-2	.	14	CAGSQWANSGELFF	TGTGCCGGCAGCCAATGGGCAAACTCCGGGGAGCTGTTTTTT
TRBD1	TRBV11-1	TRBJ1-2	.	13	CASSIRTGSGCTF	TGTGCCAGCAGCATTAGGACAGGAAGTGGCTGCACCTTC
.	TRBV4-3	TRBJ1-2	many	15	CASSQDPTGNYGYTF	TGCGCCAGCAGCCAAGATCCTACAGGGAACTATGGCTACACCTTC
TRBD1	TRBV6-5	TRBJ2-1	many	14	CASRAGTGFDEQFF	TGTGCCAGCAGGGCCGGGACAGGCTTCGATGAGCAGTTCTTC
.	TRBV28	TRBJ2-7	.	12	CVSSLGVYEQYF	TGTGTCAGCAGTTTGGGTGTCTACGAGCAGTACTTC
TRBD1	TRBV6-6	TRBJ1-1	many	13	CASSLGQGSSAFF	TGTGCCAGCAGCCTAGGACAGGGGAGTTCAGCTTTCTTT
.	TRBV11-2	TRBJ2-7	.	14	CASSLCGAKYEQYF	TGTGCCAGCAGCCTATGCGGGGCAAAATACGAGCAGTACTTC
.	TRBV5-4	TRBJ2-5	.	14	CVSSIARTEETQYF	TGTGTCAGCAGCATAGCCCGGACAGAAGAGACCCAGTACTTC
.	TRBV5-6	TRBJ2-7	.	12	CASSPGEPEQYF	TGTGCCAGCAGCCCGGGGGAGCCCGAGCAGTACTTC
TRBD2	TRBV13	TRBJ2-5	many	15	CASSTRTSVQETQYF	TGTGCCAGCAGCACCAGGACTAGCGTCCAAGAGACCCAGTACTTC
.	TRBV11-3	TRBJ2-3	large	12	CASSLTADTQYF	TGTGCCAGCAGCTTAACCGCAGATACGCAGTATTTT
TRBD2	TRBV5-6	TRBJ2-3	many	15	CASSSLAGDPDTQYF	TGTGCCAGCAGCTCGCTAGCGGGAGATCCAGATACGCAGTATTTT